This record covers a single T cell receptor (beta chain). The data derive from a study of patients and donors after allogeneic stem cell transplantation. The CDR3 consists of 15 residues. J lost 6 bases, V lost 4 bases, and 4 bases had no gene match. Germline-derived CDR1 and CDR2 are KGHDR and SFDVKD. In TCRdb, the RT-PCR reads were re-called with MiXCR into one record per CDR3 protein. The sample includes about 960,000 distinct CDR3 sequences, about a sixth seen only once; the top ten take 6%. The material sequenced was blood, either unsorted or a sorted T cell fraction (not recorded which). V is TRBV24-1 and J is TRBJ2-1; 11 nucleotides match TRBD1. This TCR derives from a human donor who was either an allogeneic HSCT recipient or a stem cell or donor lymphocyte infusion donor (not recorded which). It is not recorded whose cells these are; they may come from a transplant donor. The chain's CDR3 is CATSDSGTGGNEQFF. In DNA form, the CDR3 reads TGTGCCACCAGTGACTCAGGGACAGGGGGCAATGAGCAGTTCTTC.